Below are 8 T cell receptor beta chains sequenced from a single sample in a study of early T cells in non-severe SARS-CoV-2 infection. Using its own MiXCR run on the 5' RACE reads, TCRdb lists one record per CDR3 protein. The sample holds 25,000 to 30,000 distinct CDR3 sequences; 4% to 4.5% are singletons and the top ten take roughly 5.5%. The sequenced sample was whole blood. Receptor source: an adult who was a healthcare worker with PCR-confirmed SARS-CoV-2 infection or an uninfected control (not recorded which).

The chain joins TRBV7-2 to TRBJ2-7, with a weak D call TRBD1 (6 bases). Looked up from germline, CDR1 is SGHTA and CDR2 is FQGNSA. Trimming removed 5 bases from V and 2 bases from J, with 10 bases in between. CDR3 length: 13 amino acids. CDR3 protein: CASSADSTYEQYF. The CDR3, as DNA: TGTGCCAGCAGCGCGGACAGTACCTACGAGCAGTACTTC.

On this clonotype itself: A much larger clone sits a single nucleotide away, making a read error possible. The CDR3 carries no conserved terminal phenylalanine or tryptophan, so it likely arises from a read error. This rearrangement joins TRBV14 to TRBJ2-4, with 8 bases lining up with TRBD2. Germline loops: CDR1 SGHDN, CDR2 FVKESK. The CDR3 extends over 14 amino acids. Trimming at V came to 4 bases and at J to 7 bases, leaving 6 bases not matched to a gene. CDR3 amino acids: CASSRGTSGNIQYY. CDR3 nucleotides: TGTGCCAGCAGCCGAGGGACTAGTGGGAACATTCAGTACTAC.

The sample holds many counts of this clonotype. V is TRBV7-9 and J is TRBJ1-2; D is undetermined. Germline V gene sequence: CDR1 SEHNR, CDR2 FQNEAQ (reference sequence). With 6 bases removed from V and 0 bases from J, the gap between germline ends came to 8 bases. CDR3 size: 13 residues. The CDR3 region is CASSRETNYGYTF. CDR3 bases: TGTGCCAGCAGTAGGGAAACTAACTATGGCTACACCTTC.

In this sample, this clonotype turned up many times. The genes are TRBV18 and TRBJ2-3; D perhaps matches TRBD1 (7 bases). CDR1 is KGHSH and CDR2 is LQKENI in the germline V gene. The CDR3 loop spans 17 amino acids. V was pared by 1 base and J by 3 bases, with 17 bases between. In DNA form, the CDR3 reads TGTGCCAGCTCACCACGTCGGGCAGGGGGGATGACAGATACGCAGTATTTT. Its protein is CASSPRRAGGMTDTQYF.

This clonotype was seen ten or more times. V gene TRBV7-6 combines with J gene TRBJ1-6; 7 nucleotides match TRBD1. Germline V gene sequence: CDR1 SGHVS, CDR2 FNYEAQ. CDR3 size: 17 residues. The trim removed 5 bases at V and 0 bases at J, leaving 7 bases unmatched. The CDR3: CASSRRQGSSYNSPLHF. The CDR3 coding sequence is TGTGCCAGCAGCCGCCGACAGGGAAGCTCCTATAATTCACCCCTCCACTTT. The variable domain in full, with the rest retrieved from reference TRBV7-6 and TRBJ1-6, is GAGVSQSPRYKVTKRGQDVALRCDPISGHVSLYWYRQALGQGPEFLTYFNYEAQQDKSGLPNDRFSAERPEGSISTLTIQRTEQRDSAMYRCASSRRQGSSYNSPLHFGNGTRLTVT.

This clonotype was observed many times. The chain combines TRBV20-1 with TRBJ1-2; D may be TRBD1 (5 bases). Trimming stripped 8 bases from V and 2 bases from J, with 12 bases between. Per germline, CDR1 DFQATT and CDR2 SNEGSKA (reference sequence). There are 12 residues in the CDR3. In DNA form, the CDR3 reads TGCAGTCCCCAGCGGGGGAACTATGGCTACACCTTC. Residues: CSPQRGNYGYTF.

This clonotype was counted many times. This CDR3 is CASSLSGGSNQPQHF. DNA of the CDR3: TGTGCCAGCAGTTTATCCGGCGGGAGCAATCAGCCCCAGCATTTT. The chain joins TRBV12-3 or TRBV12-4 to TRBJ1-5, with no clear D. V was shortened by 2 bases and J by 1 base, with 9 bases between the two germline ends. The length of the CDR3 is 15 residues.

Many counts were recorded for this clonotype. This rearrangement joins TRBV5-5 to TRBJ2-7; D possibly corresponds to TRBD2 (6 bases). The CDR3 runs 12 residues. Between the trimmed V and J ends, which lost 4 bases and 4 bases, there was a span of 9 bases. Per the germline V gene, CDR1 is SGHKS and CDR2 is YYEKEE (reference sequence). The CDR3 region is CASSLGGYEQYF. The CDR3, as DNA: TGTGCCAGCAGCCTGGGGGGATACGAGCAGTACTTC.